This T cell receptor beta chain was observed in a study of early stage breast cancer tumors. General observations from the study: Enriched TCRB sequences shared across patients were mostly commonly generated sequences.

To note about this clone: Its antigen is still unknown.

This table comes from immunoSEQ multiplex PCR, and its TCRdb copy is limited to in-frame clones, with some not included. The sample consists of fewer than 30,000 clones, more than 80% of them appearing once. Sequenced material: blood. The clonotype comes from a person in their sixties or seventies with breast cancer.

Here the CDR3 DNA reads TGTGCCAGCTCCTTCGGGGACATCTGGGCAGAGCAGTACTTC. As protein: CASSFGDIWAEQYF. J is TRBJ2-7 and V is TRBV27; TRBD1 is a possible D gene (6 bases). Trimming removed 8 bases from V and 7 bases from J, with 21 bases in between. Germline-derived CDR1 and CDR2 are MNHEY and SMNVEV (reference sequence). The CDR3 length is 14 residues.